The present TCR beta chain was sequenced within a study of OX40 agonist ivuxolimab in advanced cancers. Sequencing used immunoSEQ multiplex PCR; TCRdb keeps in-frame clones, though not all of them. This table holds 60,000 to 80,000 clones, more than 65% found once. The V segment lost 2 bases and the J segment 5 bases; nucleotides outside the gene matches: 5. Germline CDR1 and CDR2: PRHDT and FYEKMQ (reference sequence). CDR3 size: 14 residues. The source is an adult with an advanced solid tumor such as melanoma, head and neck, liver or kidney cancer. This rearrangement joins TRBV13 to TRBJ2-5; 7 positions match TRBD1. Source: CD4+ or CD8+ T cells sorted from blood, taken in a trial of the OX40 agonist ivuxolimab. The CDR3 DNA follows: TGTGCCAGCAGCTTACAAGGGGGCGGGGAGACCCAGTACTTC. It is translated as CASSLQGGGETQYF. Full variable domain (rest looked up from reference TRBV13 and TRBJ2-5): AAGVIQSPRHLIKEKRETATLKCYPIPRHDTVYWYQQGPGQDPQFLISFYEKMQSDKGSIPDRFSAQQFSDYHSELNMSSLELGDSALYFCASSLQGGGETQYFGPGTRLLVL.